This T cell receptor (beta chain) was identified in a study of T cell responses to AZD1222 COVID-19 vaccine. This clone appeared a single time. Its antigen remains unknown. This CDR3 region has 23 residues. The V gene end was trimmed by 7 bases and the J gene end by 2 bases; junction bases not matched to a gene: 33. Looked up from germline, CDR1 is LNHDA and CDR2 is SQIVND (reference sequence). The method was immunoSEQ multiplex PCR; TCRdb's version includes in-frame clones alone and lacks a portion of them. The sample yields around 80,000 clones, 87% seen once. Study conclusions and caveats: Every sample of the repertoires postdated the peak T cell response.

V is TRBV19 and J is TRBJ1-2; 8 bases align to TRBD1. The TCR originated in an adult who received the AZD1222 COVID-19 vaccine. This specimen was peripheral blood, taken 28 days after the second AZD1222 dose. The CDR3 bases are TGTGCCAGTACCCCCTCAACTGAGGCGACAGACCACCTATCGGGACAGGTAAACTATGGCTACACCTTC. It translates to CASTPSTEATDHLSGQVNYGYTF.